What follows are 17 T cell receptor beta chains derived from one specimen sequenced in a study of cytomegalovirus exposure and HLA in healthy donors. Vbeta (60) and Jbeta (13) primers were used in the PCR. Sequencing was performed with immunoSEQ multiplex PCR; in TCRdb, only in-frame clones are kept and a portion is missing. This table has some 140,000 clones, roughly two thirds appearing once. Sequencing used PBMCs. The receptors shown here come from a woman aged 40-49 years in good health and CMV-seronegative.

This clone was recorded a few times. The chain employs TRBV6-5 and TRBJ2-7, with TRBD2 as a possible D gene (6 bases). Germline CDR1 and CDR2: MNHEY and SVGAGI. The V and J ends lost 6 bases and 6 bases respectively, with 12 bases between them. The CDR3 consists of 12 residues. CDR3 coding DNA: TGTGCCAGCAGGTCCGGGGGTTGCGAGCAGTACGTC. This sequence encodes CASRSGGCEQYV.

The chain couples TRBV2 to TRBJ1-4, with TRBD1 as a possible D gene (6 bases). Trimming pared 2 bases from V and 0 bases from J, leaving 7 bases between. Germline V lookup: CDR1 SNHLY, CDR2 FYNNEI. This CDR3 spans 15 amino acids. Here the CDR3 reads CASSESGATNEKLFF. The CDR3 DNA sequence: TGTGCCAGCAGTGAATCAGGGGCAACTAATGAAAAACTGTTTTTT.

This clone was found once. The genes are TRBV5-1 and TRBJ1-4; D is unclear. V was shortened by 3 bases and J by 6 bases, with 21 bases between the two germline ends. The CDR3 spans 17 residues. Germline assignment: CDR1 SGHRS and CDR2 YFSETQ. The CDR3 bases are TGCGCCAGCAGCTCGAATGGAGCCGGCAGGAGGCATGAAAAACTGTTTTTT. Translation gives CASSSNGAGRRHEKLFF.

This clone was observed a single time. The CDR3 DNA is TGTGCCAGCAGCGTAGACAGGGGTTATGAAAAACTGTTTTTT. Residues: CASSVDRGYEKLFF. The V and J genes are TRBV7-6 and TRBJ1-4; TRBD1 aligns across 8 bases. Per germline, CDR1 SGHVS and CDR2 FNYEAQ. The V and J ends lost 5 bases and 6 bases, in that order; junction bases with no gene match: 5. CDR3 length: 14 residues. The full variable domain, with the rest looked up from reference TRBV7-6 and TRBJ1-4, is GAGVSQSPRYKVTKRGQDVALRCDPISGHVSLYWYRQALGQGPEFLTYFNYEAQQDKSGLPNDRFSAERPEGSISTLTIQRTEQRDSAMYRCASSVDRGYEKLFFGSGTQLSVL.

The chain joins TRBV28 to TRBJ1-1, with D possibly being TRBD1 (6 bases). This CDR3 contains 16 residues. The ends were cut back, 3 bases at V and 1 base at J, with 15 bases in the middle. From germline, CDR1 is MDHEN and CDR2 SYDVKM. Written as DNA, the CDR3 is TGTGCCAGCAGTTTTTTTGGGGGGGCGAGGAACACTGAAGCTTTCTTT. Protein sequence: CASSFFGGARNTEAFF.

This clone showed up just once. This rearrangement joins TRBV7-9 to TRBJ2-5; D perhaps matches TRBD1 (6 bases). The germline V and J ends were trimmed by 5 bases and 1 base, with 11 bases remaining between them. Germline CDR1 SEHNR, CDR2 FQNEAQ (reference sequence). This CDR3 has 14 amino acids. The CDR3 loop is CASSLLGGQETQYF. CDR3 nucleotide sequence: TGTGCCAGCAGCCTTCTAGGGGGCCAAGAGACCCAGTACTTC.

The chain employs TRBV5-4 and TRBJ2-1; 7 bases match TRBD2. The germline V gene has CDR1 SGHNT and CDR2 YYREEE (reference sequence). V dropped 4 bases and J dropped 6; count of bases not matched to a gene: 4. This CDR3 region has 13 residues. The CDR3 sequence: CASSRRTSNEQFF. Written as DNA, the CDR3 is TGTGCCAGCAGCCGTAGGACTAGCAATGAGCAGTTCTTC.

This clone was counted between two and nine times. The chain carries TRBV5-6 and TRBJ2-7; 7 bases map to TRBD2. V shed 4 bases, J shed 4 bases, and the junction held 8 bases outside the gene matches. The germline V gene has CDR1 SGHDT and CDR2 YYEEEE. The CDR3 is 14 residues long. CDR3 coding DNA: TGTGCCAGCAGCCGAGCGGGACTGATTTACGAGCAGTACTTC. It specifies CASSRAGLIYEQYF.

The chain combines TRBV2 with TRBJ1-2; tentatively, D is TRBD1 (5 bases). The CDR3 is 12 amino acids. Trimming took 8 bases from V and 4 from J, leaving 11 bases between them. The V gene's germline CDR1 is SNHLY and CDR2 FYNNEI. The CDR3, as DNA: TGTGCCAGCTCGGACACCTCCTATGGCTACACCTTC. As protein: CASSDTSYGYTF.

The V gene is TRBV19, the J gene TRBJ2-3; maybe TRBD1 (5 bases). The CDR3 extends over 15 amino acids. V was clipped by 0 bases and J by 1 base, with 8 bases between them. Germline lookup yields CDR1 LNHDA and CDR2 SQIVND (reference sequence). The CDR3 region has the DNA TGTGCCAGTAGTATAGACAGGGTGGGCACAGATACGCAGTATTTT. This gives the protein CASSIDRVGTDTQYF.

This clone appeared a single time. This chain links TRBV4-1 with TRBJ2-1, with TRBD2 matching over 11 bases. The V gene end was trimmed by 2 bases and the J gene end by 3 bases; junction bases not matched to a gene: 3. CDR1 is MGHRA and CDR2 is YSYEKL in the germline V gene. The CDR3 runs to 16 residues. DNA for the CDR3: TGCGCCAGCAGCCAACGGACTAGCGGGTACTACAATGAGCAGTTCTTC. This codes for CASSQRTSGYYNEQFF.

This chain connects TRBV4-1 to TRBJ1-4; no clear D. CDR1 MGHRA and CDR2 YSYEKL come from the germline V gene. The CDR3 has 14 residues. V was cut by 0 bases and J by 4 bases, with 6 bases left in between. The chain's CDR3 is CASSQDPLNEKLFF. The CDR3, as DNA: TGCGCCAGCAGCCAAGACCCCCTTAATGAAAAACTGTTTTTT.

This chain uses TRBV6-5 with TRBJ1-4; TRBD1 might be the D (6 bases). Trimming removed 8 bases from V and 6 bases from J, with 19 bases in between. CDR1 is MNHEY and CDR2 is SVGAGI in the germline V gene. The CDR3 loop spans 15 amino acids. CDR3 residues: CASRTGFNTDEKLFF. The CDR3 DNA follows: TGTGCCAGCCGAACAGGGTTTAATACCGATGAAAAACTGTTTTTT.

This chain uses TRBV7-9 with TRBJ1-2; 8 bases match TRBD1. Germline V lookup: CDR1 SEHNR, CDR2 FQNEAQ (reference sequence). The CDR3 has 13 amino acids. The junction had 5 bases not matched to a gene; V was cut back by 5 bases and J by 6 bases. The CDR3 sequence is CASSRTGLNGYTF. The DNA for the CDR3 is TGTGCCAGCAGCCGGACAGGGCTGAATGGCTACACCTTC.

The rearrangement joins TRBV4-3 to TRBJ2-2; 8 nucleotides align to TRBD2. CDR3 size: 19 residues. Germline V gives CDR1 LGHNA, CDR2 YSLEER. V lost 0 bases and J lost 5; bases outside the gene matches: 14. The DNA of the CDR3 is TGCGCCAGCAGCCAAGATCGGTTGGTCGCGACTAGCGTAACCGGGGAGCTGTTTTTT. Protein: CASSQDRLVATSVTGELFF.

The rearrangement joins TRBV6-5 to TRBJ2-3, with 8 bases that match TRBD1. Germline V gene sequence: CDR1 MNHEY, CDR2 SVGAGI. With V trimmed by 4 bases and J by 6 bases, 6 bases remained unmatched. This CDR3 comprises 14 residues. CDR3 nucleotide sequence: TGTGCCAGCAGTTTCCGCAGGGGGCAGGATACGCAGTATTTT. Translating gives CASSFRRGQDTQYF.

The V and J genes are TRBV5-1 and TRBJ1-3; D not certain. The CDR3 is made up of 13 amino acids. Germline V CDR1 and CDR2: SGHRS, YFSETQ. The V end was cut by 6 bases, the J end by 0 bases, with 7 bases between. The CDR3 sequence is CASTDTSGNTIYF. For the CDR3, the DNA is TGCGCCAGCACCGACACCTCTGGAAACACCATATATTTT.